The clone carrying this T cell receptor beta chain was detected many times. Its antigen is undetermined. This record comes from a study of T-cell reconstitution after alpha-beta-depleted transplantation in children. The CDR3 sequence is 16 residues long. Germline assignment: CDR1 PRHDT and CDR2 FYEKMQ (reference sequence). V was cut by 3 bases and J by 0 bases, with 15 bases left in between. Unique molecular identifiers tagged the TCRbeta library. One entry per CDR3 protein results from TCRdb running MiXCR on the PCR reads. Of approximately 190,000 distinct CDR3 sequences detected, approximately 6% appear once; the ten largest clones hold around 4.4%. Whole-study results and caveats: In some patients, recipient T cells and intrathymic progenitors surviving conditioning explained high day-60 diversity. At the one-year point after transplant, T-cell counts and TCRbeta diversity were found to come mostly from T cells that had been newly produced. Where alpha-beta T cells came from about two months after transplant was reportedly several hundred expanded graft clones.

The clonotype originates from a girl under two years old with combined immunodeficiency, due to receive a stem cell transplant. This chain connects TRBV13 to TRBJ2-7; D is perhaps TRBD1 or TRBD2 (5 bases each). The sample was PBMCs, taken before TCRalphabeta/CD19-depleted stem cell transplant. This chain's CDR3 is CASSFASGRYSYEQYF. CDR3 DNA: TGTGCCAGCAGCTTCGCATCGGGACGGTACTCCTACGAGCAGTACTTC.